The following is a TCR beta chain sequence with its context. Its antigen remains undetermined. The data belong to a study of GPR56 and killer-like receptors on CD4 memory cells (dated by TCRdb to between 2017 and 2020). Broadly, across the study: The study proposed that progressive acquisition of KLRB1, KLRG1, GPR56 and then KLRF1 marks human CD4+ memory T-cell differentiation and cytokine production potential. The study described its healthy blood donors as age-matched to the liver disease patients, who had a median age of roughly 70 years. General conclusions and limits of the study: Clonal frequency started low in the marker-negative population and rose progressively along the proposed pathway, while TCRbeta diversity decreased accordingly. Rather than full repertoires, only the 100 most expanded clones per population were included in the diversity and similarity analyses. The authors took the finding that clones dominating late populations 4 and 5 were also present in early populations 1 and 2 as evidence for linear differentiation. TCR repertoire overlap was especially strong between late populations 4 and 5, and population 3 also partly overlapped.

Sequenced on an Illumina HiSeq 2500. To build sequencing libraries, a previously published PCR protocol was used to amplify the recombined TCRbeta locus. The published analysis was carried out like this. Any read whose average quality score fell below 30 was discarded, and IMSEQ was used to process the reads that remained. Each clonotype was defined by Vbeta gene, Jbeta gene and CDR3 amino acid sequence. To quantify how much the repertoires of different populations overlapped, the Morisita-Horn index was computed on the top 100 expanded clones. Clonal diversity was assessed with Rényi diversity profiles calculated on the top 100 expanded clones. Following reprocessing of the reads by TCRdb, the data hold one row per CDR3 protein sequence and no DNA is available. Clone size and V and J calls follow TCRdb, not the original study. This specimen's table enumerates 2,000 to 2,500 distinct CDR3 sequences. Jointly, the top ten make up roughly 4% of the sample.

The CDR3 numbers 15 residues from cysteine through phenylalanine. The DNA sequence is not available. Five KLR/GPR56-defined CD4+ populations were enriched by fluorescence-activated cell sorting before TCRbeta sequencing. TCRbeta repertoires of five CD4+ T-cell subsets defined by KLRB1, KLRG1, GPR56 and KLRF1 expression were sequenced to test a linear memory differentiation pathway. TCR-sequenced cells came from peripheral blood of healthy control individuals, reported as five donors in the TCRbeta analysis figure. Heparinized peripheral blood was collected, and every sample was processed within one hour of being retrieved. Blood was diluted 1:2 in PBS, and peripheral blood mononuclear cells were then isolated from the diluted blood at room temperature by Biocoll density gradient centrifugation. Before flow sorting, CD4+ T cells were magnetically enriched from freshly isolated PBMCs using anti-CD4 MicroBeads. A BD FACSAria II was used to sort CD4+ T cells, enriched from the PBMCs of healthy donors, according to marker expression. Surface staining used anti-KLRB1 clone 191B8, anti-KLRF1 clone 4A4.D10 and anti-KLRG1 clone REA261 antibodies from Miltenyi Biotec.

The sample consisted of memory CD4+ T cells from blood. The chain is encoded by TRBV12-3 or TRBV12-4 joined to TRBJ2-5; the D gene TCRdb calls, TRBD2, cannot be checked with no DNA. This receptor was identified in a human donor in good health. The CDR3 protein is CASSPGLAGGETQYF.